A single sample gave rise to the 24 T cell receptor beta chains below, sequenced in a study of T cell repertoires in aging, cancer and after chemotherapy. Amplification of TCR beta used genomic DNA extracted from peripheral blood. Multiplex touch-down PCR with TRB-A/B primers amplified rearranged V-D-J TRB sequences. One entry per CDR3 protein, called by TCRdb with MiXCR from the multiplex PCR reads. The table lists 10,000 to 15,000 distinct CDR3 sequences, roughly 29% of them singletons, with roughly a tenth in the top ten. Specimen: blood. The receptors were gathered from a human donor in good health. The donor label of this sample is uncertain.

A few counts support this clonotype. The gene calls are TRBV6-1 and TRBJ2-7; D remains unclear. In germline, CDR1 is MNHNS, CDR2 SASEGT. CDR3 length equals 13 residues. V lost 4 bases to trimming and J lost 2 bases, with 9 bases between them. The CDR3 loop reads CASSVWPTYEQYF. In DNA form, the CDR3 reads TGTGCCAGCAGTGTTTGGCCGACCTACGAGCAGTACTTC.

The sample holds a few counts of this clonotype. The chain is built from TRBV19 and TRBJ1-3; no firm D call. Germline CDR1 and CDR2: LNHDA and SQIVND (reference sequence). CDR3 length equals 15 residues. Trimming stripped 7 bases from V and 4 bases from J, with 17 bases between. The CDR3 DNA reads as TGTGCCAGTACCCAAAACGGGCAGGTCGGAAACACCATATATTTT. Translated: CASTQNGQVGNTIYF.

There are a few counts of this clonotype. The chain joins TRBV19 to TRBJ1-5; the D is unclear. Trimming left V 9 bases short and J 4 bases short, with 16 bases between. Per the germline V gene, CDR1 is LNHDA and CDR2 is SQIVND (reference sequence). CDR3 length: 14 amino acids. The CDR3 coding sequence is TGTGCCAGCCGGGGTCTACTCGGGAATCAGCCCCAGCATTTT. This codes for CASRGLLGNQPQHF.

Regarding this clonotype: One junction end does not reproduce the germline sequence, and a read error may be involved. V gene TRBV4-2 combines with J gene TRBJ2-1; 11 nucleotides agree with TRBD2. CDR1 and CDR2 (germline): LGHNA, YNFKEQ. The CDR3 is made up of 16 amino acids. The CDR3: CASSQDASGGYNKQFF. The CDR3 bases are TGTGCCAGCAGCCAAGATGCTAGCGGGGGGTACAATAAGCAGTTCTTC.

In its sample, this clonotype was seen a few times. This sequence joins TRBV12-3 or TRBV12-4 and TRBJ1-5; D is undetermined. The CDR3 spans 15 residues. Trimming shortened V by 3 bases and J by 0 bases, and 9 bases separated the two germline ends. The CDR3 nucleotides read TGTGCCAGCAGTTTGCAGCAGAATAGCAATCAGCCCCAGCATTTT. The encoded protein is CASSLQQNSNQPQHF.

V and J are TRBV27 and TRBJ2-7; D might be TRBD1 (6 bases). Per the germline V gene, CDR1 is MNHEY and CDR2 is SMNVEV (reference sequence). V was cut by 2 bases and J by 5 bases, with 13 bases left in between. CDR3 length: 14 residues. CDR3 coding DNA: TGTGCCAGCAGTTTACAGGACGAGGGGGACGAGCAGTACTTC. This sequence encodes CASSLQDEGDEQYF.

This clonotype is labeled as medium-sized (0.01 to 0.1%). The genes are TRBV19 and TRBJ2-3; D unresolved. This CDR3 comprises 13 residues. Germline-derived CDR1 and CDR2 are LNHDA and SQIVND (reference sequence). Trimming took off 9 bases at V and 0 bases at J, with 10 bases between the two ends. Written as DNA, the CDR3 is TGTGCCAGCTCCGATTCCAGCACAGATACGCAGTATTTT. Its protein product is CASSDSSTDTQYF.

The CDR3 loop reads CASSDRDNSPLHF. DNA of the CDR3: TGTGCCAGCAGTGACAGGGATAATTCACCCCTCCACTTT. The V call is TRBV6-4, the J call TRBJ1-6; D is ambiguous. V lost 2 bases and J 5 bases, leaving 4 bases between the germline ends. This CDR3 is built from 13 residues. Per germline, CDR1 MRHNA and CDR2 SNTAGT.

Notes on this clonotype: This may be a read error, as it is one base from a much larger clone. The V and J genes are TRBV11-1 and TRBJ1-1; 8 bases fit TRBD1. This CDR3 is 14 amino acids long. V trimming: 8 bases; J trimming: 1 base; junction bases outside the gene matches: 6. CDR1 SGHAT and CDR2 FQDESV come from the germline V gene (reference sequence). The CDR3 loop is CASGRDRTNTEAFF. The CDR3 DNA is TGTGCCAGCGGCCGGGACAGGACGAACACTGAAGCTTTCTTT.

J is TRBJ2-3 and V is TRBV6-4, with TRBD1 identical over 10 bases. The CDR3 spans 15 residues. Germline-derived CDR1 and CDR2 are MRHNA and SNTAGT. Trimming at V came to 6 bases and at J to 1 base, leaving 4 bases not matched to a gene. The CDR3 reads CASSAGTGGTDTQYF. DNA of the CDR3: TGTGCCAGCAGCGCCGGGACAGGGGGCACAGATACGCAGTATTTT.

This clonotype qualifies as medium-sized. V gene TRBV30 combines with J gene TRBJ2-2; D gene ambiguous. This CDR3 contains 14 residues. V dropped 0 bases and J dropped 1 base, with 6 bases sitting between them. Germline V CDR1 and CDR2: GTSNPN, SVGIG (reference sequence). The CDR3 here is CAWSVGVNTGELFF. CDR3 nucleotides: TGTGCCTGGAGTGTTGGGGTGAACACCGGGGAGCTGTTTTTT.

This clonotype has only a few counts. The chain carries TRBV5-8 and TRBJ1-2; weak D call: TRBD1 (5 bases). Trimming removed 0 bases at V and 5 bases at J, with 14 bases between. The CDR3 length is 15 residues. In germline, CDR1 is SGHTS, CDR2 YDEGEE. The CDR3 coding sequence is TGTGCCAGCAGCTTGGCACCGACAGTAGGGTATGGCTACACCTTC. This codes for CASSLAPTVGYGYTF.

There are a few counts of this clonotype. The chain uses TRBV5-6 and TRBJ1-5, with TRBD1 matching 8 bases. The CDR3 covers 17 residues. CDR1 and CDR2 (germline): SGHDT, YYEEEE. V lost 4 bases, J lost 0 bases, and 9 bases stayed unmatched. CDR3 residues: CASSIGQGPYSNQPQHF. The DNA of the CDR3 is TGTGCCAGCAGCATCGGACAGGGCCCGTATAGCAATCAGCCCCAGCATTTT.

This clonotype was counted a single time. The V and J genes are TRBV20-1 and TRBJ2-4; D is ambiguous. The ends were cut back, 0 bases at V and 3 bases at J, with 12 bases in the middle. The CDR3 is made up of 15 amino acids. Germline assignment: CDR1 DFQATT and CDR2 SNEGSKA (reference sequence). CDR3 sequence reads: CSARDTRAVKNIQYF. The CDR3 DNA reads TGCAGTGCTAGAGATACCCGCGCAGTCAAAAACATTCAGTACTTC.

This clonotype is categorized as medium-sized (0.01 to 0.1%). The J gene is TRBJ1-1, the V gene TRBV11-1; 8 nucleotides match TRBD1. J lost 1 base, V lost 5 bases, and 3 bases had no gene match. From germline, CDR1 is SGHAT and CDR2 FQDESV (reference sequence). This CDR3 spans 14 amino acids. As DNA, the CDR3 is TGTGCCAGCAGCCGGGACAGGACGAACACTGAAGCTTTCTTT. Amino acid sequence: CASSRDRTNTEAFF. Together with reference TRBV11-1 and TRBJ1-1, the CDR3 gives the full variable domain: EAEVAQSPRYKITEKSQAVAFWCDPISGHATLYWYRQILGQGPELLVQFQDESVVDDSQLPKDRFSAERLKGVDSTLKIQPAELGDSAMYLCASSRDRTNTEAFFGQGTRLTVV.

A remark on this clonotype: The junction shows a germline mismatch at one end, possibly a read error. V usage is TRBV7-9 and J usage is TRBJ1-2; D is unclear. CDR1 is SEHNR, CDR2 FQNEAQ, per germline (reference sequence). There are 10 residues in the CDR3. The CDR3 region has the DNA TGTGCCAGCAGCTTAGAGGGTAGTCCTTTC. Residues: CASSLEGSPF.

This clonotype qualifies as medium-sized. The genes are TRBV19 and TRBJ2-2, with 10 bases aligning to TRBD1. The J segment lost 3 bases and the V segment lost 6 bases, leaving 4 bases of the junction unmatched. Looked up from germline, CDR1 is LNHDA and CDR2 is SQIVND (reference sequence). This CDR3 is built from 15 residues. CDR3 region: CASRRTGGYTGELFF. The CDR3 DNA reads TGTGCCAGTAGACGGACAGGGGGGTACACCGGGGAGCTGTTTTTT.

The rearrangement links TRBV30 to TRBJ1-1; 9 positions agree with TRBD1. V dropped 2 bases and J dropped 3; count of bases not matched to a gene: 4. CDR1 is GTSNPN, CDR2 SVGIG, per germline (reference sequence). The CDR3 spans 14 residues. For the CDR3, the DNA is TGTGCCTGGAGTCCTAGACAGGGGGACACTGAAGCTTTCTTT. It yields the protein CAWSPRQGDTEAFF.

This clonotype is labeled medium-sized. The J gene is TRBJ2-1, the V gene TRBV19, with D possibly matching TRBD2 (7 bases). Germline CDR1 is LNHDA and CDR2 is SQIVND (reference sequence). The CDR3 is made up of 16 amino acids. Trimming left V 10 bases short and J 0 bases short, with 19 bases between. The CDR3 DNA sequence: TGTGCCACCCACGAGGGGGGGCCGCACTCCTACAATGAGCAGTTCTTC. Its translation is CATHEGGPHSYNEQFF.

This rearrangement joins TRBV6-4 to TRBJ1-3; D remains unclear. Trimming took off 5 bases at V and 2 bases at J, with 7 bases between the two ends. Germline V lookup: CDR1 MRHNA, CDR2 SNTAGT. There are 13 residues in the CDR3. This CDR3 is CASSPDTGNTIYF. The CDR3 DNA reads as TGTGCCAGCAGTCCCGACACTGGAAACACCATATATTTT.

The rearrangement links TRBV6-4 to TRBJ1-6; the D gene is possibly TRBD1 (5 bases). The V gene lost 6 bases and the J gene lost 7 bases, with 16 bases spanning the gap. CDR3 length: 15 amino acids. Germline V lookup: CDR1 MRHNA, CDR2 SNTAGT. CDR3 sequence (DNA): TGTGCCAGCAGATTAGGACACGGACGGAATTCACCCCTCCACTTT. Amino acid sequence: CASRLGHGRNSPLHF.

The gene calls are TRBV6-4 and TRBJ1-2, with D hard to call. The germline gives CDR1 MRHNA, CDR2 SNTAGT. The CDR3 has 13 amino acids. V lost 10 bases and J 6 bases, leaving 18 bases between the germline ends. CDR3 sequence reads: CATSPGPADGYTF. The CDR3 DNA reads as TGTGCCACTTCCCCGGGCCCCGCGGATGGCTACACCTTC.

This sequence joins TRBV7-6 and TRBJ1-1, with D hard to call. The V end lost 1 base, the J end lost 3 bases, and 9 bases lay between the germline ends. The germline V gene has CDR1 SGHVS and CDR2 FNYEAQ. This CDR3 has 14 residues. Here the CDR3 reads CASSLVDVDTEAFF. The DNA of the CDR3 is TGTGCCAGCAGCTTAGTCGATGTAGACACTGAAGCTTTCTTT.

This clonotype was observed a handful of times. The chain links TRBV7-2 to TRBJ2-1; possibly TRBD1 or TRBD2 for D (5 bases each). The CDR3 has 14 amino acids. V shed 1 base and J shed 4 bases, with 8 bases lying between them. CDR1 and CDR2 (germline): SGHTA, FQGNSA. The CDR3 here is CASSLVGRYNEQFF. The CDR3 DNA is TGTGCCAGCAGCTTAGTGGGACGATACAATGAGCAGTTCTTC. Full variable domain (rest looked up from reference TRBV7-2 and TRBJ2-1): GAGVSQSPSNKVTEKGKDVELRCDPISGHTALYWYRQSLGQGLEFLIYFQGNSAPDKSGLPSDRFSAERTGGSVSTLTIQRTQQEDSAVYLCASSLVGRYNEQFFGPGTRLTVL.